The present T cell receptor beta chain was sequenced within a study of beta chain features in type 1 diabetes. This clone has just a few counts. The whole isolated RNA underwent reverse transcription, so sequencing captured expressed TCRB transcripts. Assay used: immunoSEQ multiplex PCR; TCRdb lists only in-frame clones, some missing. The sample yields hundreds of thousands of clones, 15% to 20% seen once. Trimming removed 5 bases at V and 0 bases at J, with 8 bases between. The CDR3 runs 14 residues. Germline CDR1 reads MDHEN; CDR2 reads SYDVKM. The chain couples TRBV28 to TRBJ1-5; D is unclear. The clonotype was recovered from a woman aged 18-29 years in good health. The sequencing sample was made of naive CD4+ T cells from blood. As DNA, the CDR3 is TGTGCCAGCAGTGCGCACAGTAGCAATCAGCCCCAGCATTTT. The encoded protein is CASSAHSSNQPQHF.